Following are 12 T cell receptor beta chains from one sample sequenced in a study of T cell responses to AZD1222 COVID-19 vaccine. Sequenced by immunoSEQ multiplex PCR; TCRdb stores in-frame clones only, minus some. Here the sample spans under 200,000 clones, about 91% being singletons. This material consisted of peripheral blood, taken on day 0 of MenACWY control vaccination. The receptors come from an adult in good health.

This chain uses TRBV12-3 or TRBV12-4 with TRBJ1-2; a weak D match, TRBD1 (5 bases). The CDR3 covers 12 residues. The ends were cut back, 6 bases at V and 8 bases at J, with 13 bases in the middle. The CDR3 loop is CASSSGGLGYTF. DNA of the CDR3: TGTGCCAGCAGCTCGGGGGGTTTGGGCTACACCTTC.

This clone was seen a single time. The chain recombines TRBV15 with TRBJ2-1; 12 positions match TRBD2. This CDR3 is 17 amino acids long. From germline, CDR1 is LNHNV and CDR2 YYDKDF (reference sequence). With 1 base clipped from V and 3 bases from J, the junction kept 4 bases outside the gene matches. The CDR3 DNA sequence: TGTGCCACCAGCAGAGTCGGACTAGCGGGAATCTACAATGAGCAGTTCTTC. As protein: CATSRVGLAGIYNEQFF.

The chain recombines TRBV19 with TRBJ2-6, with D uncertain. This CDR3 spans 19 amino acids. The V gene's germline CDR1 is LNHDA and CDR2 SQIVND (reference sequence). The V end was cut by 5 bases, the J end by 0 bases, with 20 bases between. As DNA, the CDR3 is TGTGCCAGTAGTCAGCCGGGTGACTCCTCTCACTCTGGGGCCAACGTCCTGACTTTC. This codes for CASSQPGDSSHSGANVLTF. Complete variable domain (other parts from reference TRBV19 and TRBJ2-6): DGGITQSPKYLFRKEGQNVTLSCEQNLNHDAMYWYRQDPGQGLRLIYYSQIVNDFQKGDIAEGYSVSREKKESFPLTVTSAQKNPTAFYLCASSQPGDSSHSGANVLTFGAGSRLTVL.

This clone was detected only a few times. The chain combines TRBV11-2 with TRBJ1-1, with a weak D call TRBD1 (6 bases). CDR1 and CDR2 (germline): SGHAT, FQNNGV. Trimming took off 4 bases at V and 4 bases at J, with 13 bases between the two ends. CDR3 length: 14 residues. CDR3 protein: CASSYTGGATEAFF. The CDR3, as DNA: TGTGCCAGCAGCTACACGGGGGGGGCCACTGAAGCTTTCTTT.

The chain recombines TRBV19 with TRBJ1-5; 8 nucleotides match TRBD1. The V segment lost 4 bases and the J segment 6 bases; nucleotides outside the gene matches: 8. The germline V gene encodes CDR1 LNHDA and CDR2 SQIVND (reference sequence). This CDR3 region has 15 residues. CDR3 coding DNA: TGTGCCAGTAGTAGAATTGACAGGGGTGGTCAGCCCCAGCATTTT. It encodes CASSRIDRGGQPQHF.

This clone was seen only a few times. This chain connects TRBV5-1 to TRBJ1-1; no reliable D call. Per germline, CDR1 SGHRS and CDR2 YFSETQ. V gave up 4 bases and J gave up 6 bases, with 22 bases separating them. This CDR3 spans 16 amino acids. Written as DNA, the CDR3 is TGCGCCAGCAGCGGCCGGGATCCCTCTCGGTCCGCTGAAGCTTTCTTT. This encodes CASSGRDPSRSAEAFF.

The CDR3 nucleotides read TGCAGTGCCAGGGGGTTCGAGACCCAGTACTTC. Residues: CSARGFETQYF. The chain combines TRBV20-1 with TRBJ2-5, with TRBD1 identical over 7 bases. J was trimmed by 5 bases and V by 6 bases; bases with no gene match: 3. CDR1 DFQATT and CDR2 SNEGSKA come from the germline V gene (reference sequence). The CDR3 spans 11 residues.

The chain is built from TRBV29-1 and TRBJ2-3; D might be TRBD2 (5 bases). Germline values: CDR1 SQVTM, CDR2 ANQGSEA. The CDR3 covers 10 residues. V was cut by 7 bases and J by 3 bases, with 5 bases left in between. For the CDR3, the DNA is TGCAGCGGCGGGACAGATACGCAGTATTTT. Translating it yields CSGGTDTQYF.

The rearrangement links TRBV29-1 to TRBJ1-4; weak D call: TRBD1 (5 bases). Germline CDR1 and CDR2: SQVTM and ANQGSEA. The CDR3 consists of 15 residues. V gave up 0 bases and J gave up 7 bases, with 15 bases separating them. CDR3 coding DNA: TGCAGCGTTGAAGAGGTCGGGGGGATGGGTGAAAAACTGTTTTTT. It encodes CSVEEVGGMGEKLFF.

This clone has more than one count but fewer than ten. At the DNA level, this CDR3 is encoded by other sequences in the same sample as well. The chain joins TRBV7-8 to TRBJ2-2; D remains ambiguous. This CDR3 comprises 15 residues. Trimming took off 1 base at V and 0 bases at J, with 6 bases between the two ends. From germline, CDR1 is SGHVS and CDR2 FQNEAQ. The CDR3 loop reads CASSLVSANTGELFF. The CDR3, as DNA: TGTGCCAGCAGCTTAGTTTCGGCGAACACCGGGGAGCTGTTTTTT.

V and J are TRBV5-1 and TRBJ1-1; no definite D call. CDR1 is SGHRS, CDR2 YFSETQ, per germline. V was trimmed by 2 bases and J by 2 bases, leaving 13 bases between them. This CDR3 contains 15 residues. CDR3 amino acids: CASSFPGDGNTEAFF. Here the CDR3 DNA reads TGCGCCAGCAGCTTTCCCGGCGACGGCAACACTGAAGCTTTCTTT.

This clone came up a few times. J is TRBJ1-2 and V is TRBV10-3; D unclear. Per the germline V gene, CDR1 is ENHRY and CDR2 is SYGVKD. The V end lost 0 bases, the J end lost 4 bases, and 12 bases lay between the germline ends. The CDR3 runs to 15 residues. CDR3 nucleotides: TGTGCCATCAGTGAGTCGACGGAGCGTTCCTATGGCTACACCTTC. This gives the protein CAISESTERSYGYTF.